The clone carrying this T cell receptor beta chain was seen a single time. The antigen is undetermined. This sample is drawn from a study of OX40 agonist ivuxolimab in advanced cancers. Study-level information: A history of anti-PD-1, anti-PD-L1 or anti-CTLA-4 therapy was acceptable, and over 30% had some.

Measured with immunoSEQ multiplex PCR; TCRdb has only the in-frame clones, and not every one. The sample contains more than 75,000 clones, about 80% of which appear only once. Study results and limitations: Expanded clones were, on average, more numerous in CD8+ T cells than in CD4+. Among the least clonally expanded were partial responders at 0.1-3.0 mg/kg.

V lost 1 base and J 5 bases, leaving 14 bases between the germline ends. This CDR3 is built from 15 residues. Germline V gene lookup returns CDR1 SGHRS and CDR2 YFSETQ. Sample: CD4+ or CD8+ T cells sorted from blood, taken in a trial of the OX40 agonist ivuxolimab. The chain has TRBV5-1 and TRBJ2-3, with D perhaps given as TRBD1 or TRBD2 (5 bases each). The origin of this receptor is an adult with an advanced solid tumor such as melanoma, head and neck, liver or kidney cancer. The CDR3 DNA reads as TGCGCCAGCAGCTTGTCCGGCTCTGGGGGAGATACGCAGTATTTT. Translated: CASSLSGSGGDTQYF.